Detailed here is one T cell receptor (beta chain). V shed 5 bases, J shed 8 bases, and the junction held 8 bases outside the gene matches. CDR3 length: 13 amino acids. CDR1 is WNHNN, CDR2 SYGVQD, per germline (reference sequence). The data derive from a study of blood T cell repertoires in COVID-19. Background on the study: Donors in the United States, Italy and Spain gave samples during acute or convalescent COVID-19.

In the authors' methods: Reference gene primers were amplified, and this amplification served to estimate nucleated cell counts. Data came from immunoSEQ multiplex PCR; TCRdb stores just in-frame clones and leaves some out. For V, J and clone size, that table is used; D and trimming come from the DNA. The sample contains about 220,000 clones, 86% of which appear only once. The material sequenced was peripheral blood. This TCR was sampled from a woman aged 50 to 60 with COVID-19, enrolled during active disease. The gene calls are TRBV10-1 and TRBJ1-2; 7 bases match TRBD1. CDR3 in amino acids: CASSRDSLGGYTF. Written as DNA, the CDR3 is TGCGCCAGCAGTCGGGACAGCTTGGGGGGCTACACCTTC.